These 3 T cell receptor beta chains came from one sample sequenced in a study of blood T cell repertoires in COVID-19. Sequencing was performed with immunoSEQ multiplex PCR; in TCRdb, only in-frame clones are kept and a portion is missing. The top ten clones hold 1.5% to 2% of a sample with 120,000 to 150,000 clones, around 83% of them seen once. Specimen: peripheral blood. Receptors originate from a human donor in a cohort sampled during active COVID-19.

The CDR3 here is CASSSWGGQGSQPQHF. CDR3 DNA sequence: TGTGCCAGCAGCTCCTGGGGAGGGCAGGGTAGTCAGCCCCAGCATTTT. The chain employs TRBV5-6 and TRBJ1-5; D is perhaps TRBD1 (5 bases). CDR1 and CDR2 from the germline V gene are SGHDT and YYEEEE. The ends were cut back, 3 bases at V and 6 bases at J, with 19 bases in the middle. The CDR3 is 16 amino acids.

The table lists this clone with a count of one. Different DNA sequences within this sample yield the same CDR3. The chain employs TRBV14 and TRBJ2-7, with D hard to call. The length of the CDR3 is 11 residues. V was cut by 1 base and J by 4 bases, with 2 bases left in between. CDR1 and CDR2 (germline): SGHDN, FVKESK. Written as DNA, the CDR3 is TGTGCCAGCAGCCAAGCTTACGAGCAGTACTTC. Translating gives CASSQAYEQYF.

The chain carries TRBV20-1 and TRBJ2-7; the D gene is possibly TRBD2 (6 bases). The CDR3 loop spans 13 amino acids. V was trimmed by 3 bases and J by 7 bases, leaving 16 bases between them. Per the germline V gene, CDR1 is DFQATT and CDR2 is SNEGSKA (reference sequence). The CDR3 reads CSASGGLFGEQYF. CDR3 DNA sequence: TGCAGTGCTAGTGGGGGACTCTTTGGGGAGCAGTACTTC.